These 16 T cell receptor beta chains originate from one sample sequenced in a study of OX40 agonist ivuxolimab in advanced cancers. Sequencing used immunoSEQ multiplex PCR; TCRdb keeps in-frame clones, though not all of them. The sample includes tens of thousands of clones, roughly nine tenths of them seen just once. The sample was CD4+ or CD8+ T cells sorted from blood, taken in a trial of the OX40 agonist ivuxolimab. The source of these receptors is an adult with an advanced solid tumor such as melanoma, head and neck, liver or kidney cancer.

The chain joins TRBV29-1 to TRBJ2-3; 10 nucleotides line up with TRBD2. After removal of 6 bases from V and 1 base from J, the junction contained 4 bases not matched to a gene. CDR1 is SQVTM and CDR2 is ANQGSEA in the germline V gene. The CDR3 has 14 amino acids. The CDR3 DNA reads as TGCAGCGTCGAGCGGGGGGGCGGCACAGATACGCAGTATTTT. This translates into CSVERGGGTDTQYF.

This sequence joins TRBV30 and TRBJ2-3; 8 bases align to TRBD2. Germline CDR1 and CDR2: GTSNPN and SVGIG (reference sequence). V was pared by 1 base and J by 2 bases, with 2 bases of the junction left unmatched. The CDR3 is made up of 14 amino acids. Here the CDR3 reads CAWSGGRYTDTQYF. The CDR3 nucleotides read TGTGCCTGGAGTGGCGGGAGGTACACAGATACGCAGTATTTT.

The CDR3 region is CASSSLRGTGAYEQYF. CDR3 DNA sequence: TGTGCCAGTAGTAGTTTACGCGGGACAGGGGCCTACGAGCAGTACTTC. The chain uses TRBV19 and TRBJ2-7; TRBD1 agrees at 10 bases. Germline loops: CDR1 LNHDA, CDR2 SQIVND (reference sequence). This CDR3 comprises 16 residues. J gave up 2 bases and V 4 bases, and 8 bases lay outside the gene matches.

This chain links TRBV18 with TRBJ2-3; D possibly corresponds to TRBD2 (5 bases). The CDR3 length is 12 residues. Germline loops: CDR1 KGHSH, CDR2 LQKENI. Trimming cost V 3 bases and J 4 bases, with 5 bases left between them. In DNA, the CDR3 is TGTGCCAGCTCACCGAGGGCAGATACGCAGTATTTT. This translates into CASSPRADTQYF.

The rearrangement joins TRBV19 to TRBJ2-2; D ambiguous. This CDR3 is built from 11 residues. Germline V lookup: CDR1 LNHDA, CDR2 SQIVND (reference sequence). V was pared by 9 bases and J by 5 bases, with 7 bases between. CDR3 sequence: CASKRTGELFF. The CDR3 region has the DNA TGTGCCAGCAAAAGGACCGGGGAGCTGTTTTTT.

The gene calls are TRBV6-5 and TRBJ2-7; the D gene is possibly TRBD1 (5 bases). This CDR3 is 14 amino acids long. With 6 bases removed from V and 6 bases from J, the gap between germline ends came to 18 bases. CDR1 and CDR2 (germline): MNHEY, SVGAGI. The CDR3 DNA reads TGTGCCAGCAGAAGAACAGGCGGCGTGGCCGAGCAGTACTTC. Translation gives CASRRTGGVAEQYF.

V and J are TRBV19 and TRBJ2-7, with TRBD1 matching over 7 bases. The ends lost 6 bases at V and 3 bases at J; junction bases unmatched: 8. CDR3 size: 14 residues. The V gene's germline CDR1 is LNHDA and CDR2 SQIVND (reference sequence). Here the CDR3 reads CASSPGGSVYEQYF. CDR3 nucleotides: TGTGCCAGTAGCCCAGGGGGTTCGGTCTACGAGCAGTACTTC.

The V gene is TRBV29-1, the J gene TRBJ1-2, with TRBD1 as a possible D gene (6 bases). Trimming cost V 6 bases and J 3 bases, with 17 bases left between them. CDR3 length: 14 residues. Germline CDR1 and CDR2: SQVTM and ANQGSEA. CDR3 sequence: CSVAPPGADYGYTF. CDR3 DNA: TGCAGCGTCGCCCCCCCGGGGGCGGACTATGGCTACACCTTC. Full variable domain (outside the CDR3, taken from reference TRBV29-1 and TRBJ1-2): SAVISQKPSRDICQRGTSLTIQCQVDSQVTMMFWYRQQPGQSLTLIATANQGSEATYESGFVIDKFPISRPNLTFSTLTVSNMSPEDSSIYLCSVAPPGADYGYTFGSGTRLTVV.

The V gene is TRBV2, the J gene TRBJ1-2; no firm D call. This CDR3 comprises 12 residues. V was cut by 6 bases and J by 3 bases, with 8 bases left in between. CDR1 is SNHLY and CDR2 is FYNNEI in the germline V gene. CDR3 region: CASRGEDYGYTF. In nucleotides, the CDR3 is TGTGCCAGCAGAGGAGAGGACTATGGCTACACCTTC.

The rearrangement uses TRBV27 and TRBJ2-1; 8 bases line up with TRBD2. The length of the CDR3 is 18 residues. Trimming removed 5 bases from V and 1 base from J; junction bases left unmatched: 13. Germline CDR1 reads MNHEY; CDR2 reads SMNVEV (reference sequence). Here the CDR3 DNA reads TGTGCCAGCAGTCCGGGTAGCGGGGACGCGAAATCCTACAATGAGCAGTTCTTC. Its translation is CASSPGSGDAKSYNEQFF.

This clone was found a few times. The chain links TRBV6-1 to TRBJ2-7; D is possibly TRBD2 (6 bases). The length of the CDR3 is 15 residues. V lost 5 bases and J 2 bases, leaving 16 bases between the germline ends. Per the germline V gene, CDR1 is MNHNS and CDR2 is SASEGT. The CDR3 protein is CASSPPAPGAYEQYF. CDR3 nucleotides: TGTGCCAGCAGTCCCCCTGCCCCGGGGGCCTACGAGCAGTACTTC.

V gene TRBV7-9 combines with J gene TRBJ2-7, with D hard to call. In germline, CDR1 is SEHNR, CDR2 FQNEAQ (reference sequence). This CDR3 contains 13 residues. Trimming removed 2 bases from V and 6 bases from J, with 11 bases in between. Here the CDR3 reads CASSLTNSREQYF. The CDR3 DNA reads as TGTGCCAGCAGCTTAACTAATAGCCGCGAGCAGTACTTC.

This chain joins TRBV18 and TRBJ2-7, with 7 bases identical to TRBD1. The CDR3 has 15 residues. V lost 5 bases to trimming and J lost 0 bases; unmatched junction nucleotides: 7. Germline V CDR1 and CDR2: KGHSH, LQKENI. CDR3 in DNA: TGTGCCAGCTCATTCGGACAGGAGAGCTCCTACGAGCAGTACTTC. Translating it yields CASSFGQESSYEQYF.

The CDR3 loop is CASAPGLAPYNEQFF. The CDR3 coding sequence is TGCGCCAGTGCCCCGGGACTAGCCCCCTACAATGAGCAGTTCTTC. V usage is TRBV10-1 and J usage is TRBJ2-1, with 9 bases identical to TRBD2. V was pared by 9 bases and J by 2 bases, with 8 bases of the junction left unmatched. The germline V gene encodes CDR1 WNHNN and CDR2 SYGVQD (reference sequence). The length of the CDR3 is 15 residues.

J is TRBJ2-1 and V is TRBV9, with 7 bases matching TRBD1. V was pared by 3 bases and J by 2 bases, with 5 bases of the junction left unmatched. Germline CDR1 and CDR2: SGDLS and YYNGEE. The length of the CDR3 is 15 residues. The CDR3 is CASSAPGQTYNEQFF. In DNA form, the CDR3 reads TGTGCCAGCAGCGCCCCGGGACAGACCTACAATGAGCAGTTCTTC.

CDR3 DNA sequence: TGTGCCAGCAGTTTAATGCGGGAGGGCCAGAGCACAGATACGCAGTATTTT. Translated: CASSLMREGQSTDTQYF. The genes are TRBV28 and TRBJ2-3; 9 bases are shared with TRBD2. CDR1 is MDHEN, CDR2 SYDVKM, per germline. The CDR3 sequence is 17 residues long. J lost 0 bases, V lost 2 bases, and 6 bases had no gene match. The entire variable domain, with the rest obtained from reference TRBV28 and TRBJ2-3, is as follows: DVKVTQSSRYLVKRTGEKVFLECVQDMDHENMFWYRQDPGLGLRLIYFSYDVKMKEKGDIPEGYSVSREKKERFSLILESASTNQTSMYLCASSLMREGQSTDTQYFGPGTRLTVL.